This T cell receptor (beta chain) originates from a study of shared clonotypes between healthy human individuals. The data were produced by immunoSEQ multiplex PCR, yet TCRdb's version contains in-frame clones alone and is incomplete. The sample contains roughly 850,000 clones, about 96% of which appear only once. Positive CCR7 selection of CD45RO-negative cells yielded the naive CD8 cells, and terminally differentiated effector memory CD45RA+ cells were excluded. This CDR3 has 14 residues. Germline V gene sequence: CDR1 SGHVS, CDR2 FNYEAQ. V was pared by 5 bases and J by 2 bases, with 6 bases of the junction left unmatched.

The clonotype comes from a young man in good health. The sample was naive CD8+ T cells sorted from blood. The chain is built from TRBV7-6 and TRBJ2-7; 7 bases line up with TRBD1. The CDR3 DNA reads TGTGCCAGCAGCCTCGGGACAGATACCTACGAGCAGTACTTC. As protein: CASSLGTDTYEQYF.